These 16 T cell receptor beta chains originate from one sample sequenced in a study of T cells in localized non-small cell lung cancer. Profiling relied on immunoSEQ multiplex PCR, and the TCRdb table lists in-frame clones only, not all of them. Here the sample spans 2,100 or so clones, around 21% being singletons. The sequencing here drew on lung tumor tissue, taken before any cancer treatment. The receptors shown here come from a woman aged 35-70 years with stage I lung adenocarcinoma.

V gene TRBV30 combines with J gene TRBJ1-6; no clear D. The V end lost 5 bases, the J end lost 5 bases, and 13 bases lay between the germline ends. Per the germline V gene, CDR1 is GTSNPN and CDR2 is SVGIG (reference sequence). This CDR3 has 14 amino acids. Written as DNA, the CDR3 is TGTGCCTGGGCTGCCTCGTACCATAATTCACCCCTCCACTTT. Its translation is CAWAASYHNSPLHF.

This chain joins TRBV6-9 and TRBJ2-1; TRBD1 agrees at 8 bases. After removal of 5 bases from V and 10 bases from J, the junction contained 1 base not matched to a gene. Germline lookup yields CDR1 MNHGY and CDR2 SVAAGI. The CDR3 runs to 11 residues. This CDR3 reads CASSDRGEQFF. The CDR3 DNA sequence: TGTGCCAGCAGTGACAGGGGAGAGCAGTTCTTC.

The chain uses TRBV10-3 and TRBJ2-3, with D possibly matching TRBD1 (6 bases). V was pared by 3 bases and J by 0 bases, with 22 bases between. CDR3 length equals 19 residues. Germline CDR1 reads ENHRY; CDR2 reads SYGVKD. DNA for the CDR3: TGTGCCATCAGTGACCCGGTCCGGGACACAGGCACTAGCACAGATACGCAGTATTTT. This sequence encodes CAISDPVRDTGTSTDTQYF.

The J gene is TRBJ2-7, the V gene TRBV6-7, with D perhaps matching TRBD1 (6 bases). TRBV6-7 is designated an ORF whose function remains uncertain. There are 12 residues in the CDR3. Between the trimmed V and J ends, which lost 9 bases and 5 bases, there was a span of 14 bases. The CDR3 is CASNRVGNEQYF. As DNA, the CDR3 is TGTGCCAGTAACAGGGTTGGGAACGAGCAGTACTTC.

The chain couples TRBV5-1 to TRBJ2-2, with D maybe TRBD2 (6 bases). Germline CDR1 and CDR2: SGHRS and YFSETQ. This CDR3 spans 15 amino acids. Trimming cost V 6 bases and J 6 bases, with 18 bases left between them. The CDR3 DNA follows: TGCGCCAGCACCCGGGACTCCAACTGGTCCGGGGAGCTGTTTTTT. Its protein product is CASTRDSNWSGELFF.

This clone was counted between two and nine times. V is TRBV4-1 and J is TRBJ2-2, with 9 positions matching TRBD1. Trimming cost V 4 bases and J 6 bases; bases outside gene matches: 3. The CDR3 loop spans 14 amino acids. Germline V lookup: CDR1 MGHRA, CDR2 YSYEKL. CDR3 sequence (DNA): TGCGCCAGCAGCCTCGACAGGGGGGCCGGGGAGCTGTTTTTT. Its protein product is CASSLDRGAGELFF.

The rearrangement uses TRBV6-4 and TRBJ2-1, with 16 bases matching TRBD2. Germline V lookup: CDR1 MRHNA, CDR2 SNTAGT. This CDR3 has 16 amino acids. V was clipped by 7 bases and J by 7 bases; unmatched bases: 7. The CDR3 bases are TGTGCCAGCACGGGACTAGCGGGGGGGCCGTGGAATGAGCAGTTCTTC. Translating it yields CASTGLAGGPWNEQFF.

This clone is medium-sized within its sample. This chain connects TRBV11-3 to TRBJ2-4; D gene unclear. The CDR3 extends over 17 amino acids. V was clipped by 5 bases and J by 1 base, with 18 bases between them. In germline, CDR1 is SGHNT, CDR2 YENEEA. CDR3 loop: CASSPREANRAKNIQYF. CDR3 nucleotide sequence: TGTGCCAGCAGCCCCCGAGAGGCAAATCGGGCCAAAAACATTCAGTACTTC.

V and J are TRBV18 and TRBJ2-3, with D possibly TRBD2 on 6 matching bases. The germline CDR1 and CDR2 sequences are KGHSH and LQKENI. This CDR3 is 13 amino acids long. V lost 1 base and J 4 bases, leaving 6 bases between the germline ends. This CDR3 reads CASSPRGADTQYF. The CDR3, as DNA: TGTGCCAGCTCACCACGGGGGGCAGATACGCAGTATTTT.

This clone was seen a handful of times. This chain joins TRBV29-1 and TRBJ2-2; weak D call: TRBD1 (6 bases). The germline V gene encodes CDR1 SQVTM and CDR2 ANQGSEA. The V gene lost 4 bases and the J gene lost 5 bases, with 11 bases spanning the gap. This CDR3 has 13 residues. The CDR3, as DNA: TGCAGCGTTGTTGCCCAGGGGACCGGGGAGCTGTTTTTT. Residues: CSVVAQGTGELFF.

The chain combines TRBV5-1 with TRBJ2-2; unclear D gene. V lost 0 bases to trimming and J lost 6 bases, with 9 bases between them. CDR3 size: 14 residues. CDR1 and CDR2 (germline): SGHRS, YFSETQ. The CDR3 DNA reads as TGCGCCAGCAGCTTGGTGGATTCGGCCGGGGAGCTGTTTTTT. Its protein is CASSLVDSAGELFF. The full variable domain, with the rest looked up from reference TRBV5-1 and TRBJ2-2, is KAGVTQTPRYLIKTRGQQVTLSCSPISGHRSVSWYQQTPGQGLQFLFEYFSETQRNKGNFPGRFSGRQFSNSRSEMNVSTLELGDSALYLCASSLVDSAGELFFGEGSRLTVL.

The chain combines TRBV11-3 with TRBJ1-4; D uncertain. Germline V gene lookup returns CDR1 SGHNT and CDR2 YENEEA. V was pared by 6 bases and J by 3 bases, with 11 bases between. This CDR3 is built from 14 residues. The CDR3 loop reads CASSSGSANEKLFF. In DNA, the CDR3 is TGTGCCAGCAGTAGTGGATCGGCTAATGAAAAACTGTTTTTT.

This chain uses TRBV5-1 with TRBJ1-1; D remains ambiguous. V was shortened by 0 bases and J by 0 bases, with 6 bases between the two germline ends. Germline V CDR1 and CDR2: SGHRS, YFSETQ. The CDR3 runs 14 residues. CDR3: CASSLDWVNTEAFF. Here the CDR3 DNA reads TGCGCCAGCAGCTTGGATTGGGTGAACACTGAAGCTTTCTTT.

V and J are TRBV7-2 and TRBJ2-3; D is ambiguous. V was shortened by 4 bases and J by 2 bases, with 7 bases between the two germline ends. This CDR3 has 13 amino acids. CDR1 SGHTA and CDR2 FQGNSA come from the germline V gene. The CDR3 protein is CASSSHITDTQYF. CDR3 in DNA: TGTGCCAGCAGCTCCCACATCACAGATACGCAGTATTTT.

This sequence joins TRBV19 and TRBJ2-5; no definite D call. Trimming left V 1 base short and J 5 bases short, with 11 bases between. This CDR3 is 14 amino acids long. CDR1 and CDR2 (germline): LNHDA, SQIVND (reference sequence). CDR3 protein: CASSIGPIKETQYF. CDR3 coding DNA: TGTGCCAGTAGTATAGGACCGATCAAGGAGACCCAGTACTTC.

This clone was counted only a few times. This sequence joins TRBV11-3 and TRBJ1-2; perhaps TRBD1 as D (6 bases). V lost 4 bases and J 1 base, leaving 16 bases between the germline ends. From germline, CDR1 is SGHNT and CDR2 YENEEA. CDR3 length equals 16 residues. The CDR3 DNA follows: TGTGCCAGCAGCTACGGCGCGGGGGCCCTTAACTATGGCTACACCTTC. Translating gives CASSYGAGALNYGYTF.